This T cell receptor beta chain is drawn from a study of CD8+ T cells in alopecia areata. RNA extraction was followed by reverse transcription into cDNA, which acted as the sequencing template. TCRdb keeps only in-frame clones here, not all; method: immunoSEQ multiplex PCR. The table shows around 99,000 clones, with about four fifths occurring only once. Trimming stripped 2 bases from V and 2 bases from J, with 7 bases between. Germline V gene sequence: CDR1 MNHEY, CDR2 SVGAGI. This CDR3 has 13 amino acids. Treatment described: oral pan-JAK inhibitor, 5-10 mg twice daily. Peripheral blood and lesional scalp punch biopsies were taken from alopecia areata patients.

V gene TRBV6-5 combines with J gene TRBJ2-7; no firm D call. The sample was CD8+ T cells sorted from blood, taken at week 24, from a patient treated with tofacitinib. The clonotype comes from a human donor with alopecia areata. CDR3 sequence: CASSYVAAYEQYF. The CDR3 coding sequence is TGTGCCAGCAGTTACGTGGCGGCCTACGAGCAGTACTTC.